These 24 T cell receptor beta chains were all obtained from the same sample, sequenced in a study of CD8+CD57+ T cells in acquired aplastic anemia. Sequencing was done on patients that had shown CD8+CD57+ cell expansion by flow cytometry. The TCR beta profiling, which covered VDJ combination and CDR3 sequence, was carried out using genomic DNA as the template. TCRdb passed the reads through MiXCR, listing each CDR3 protein once. This repertoire shows 250,000 to 350,000 distinct CDR3 sequences, 56% found once; its top ten account for roughly 1.2%. Material for sequencing was sorted CD4+, CD8+, or CD8+CD57+ T cells (not recorded which) from PBMCs. These receptors were obtained from a human donor with aplastic anemia.

The genes are TRBV5-1 and TRBJ1-3; D is ambiguous. From germline, CDR1 is SGHRS and CDR2 YFSETQ. V was shortened by 3 bases and J by 2 bases, with 6 bases between the two germline ends. The CDR3 totals 13 residues. The CDR3: CASSWTAGNTIYF. The CDR3 nucleotides are TGCGCCAGCAGCTGGACCGCTGGAAACACCATATATTTT.

At least ten counts were recorded for this clonotype. The chain joins TRBV10-3 to TRBJ2-1, with 9 bases matching TRBD1. Germline V gene data show CDR1 as ENHRY and CDR2 as SYGVKD. J gave up 4 bases and V 7 bases, and 5 bases lay outside the gene matches. CDR3 length equals 14 residues. The CDR3 loop reads CAITGTGPYNEQFF. DNA for the CDR3: TGTGCCATCACAGGGACAGGGCCATACAATGAGCAGTTCTTC.

The V and J genes are TRBV7-9 and TRBJ1-2; 10 bases align to TRBD1. J gave up 8 bases and V 5 bases, and 5 bases lay outside the gene matches. The CDR3 has 13 amino acids. The germline V gene has CDR1 SEHNR and CDR2 FQNEAQ (reference sequence). Here the CDR3 DNA reads TGTGCCAGCAGCACCGGGACAGGGGTAGGCTACACCTTC. It codes for CASSTGTGVGYTF. Full variable domain (rest looked up from reference TRBV7-9 and TRBJ1-2): DTGVSQNPRHKITKRGQNVTFRCDPISEHNRLYWYRQTLGQGPEFLTYFQNEAQLEKSRLLSDRFSAERPKGSFSTLEIQRTEQGDSAMYLCASSTGTGVGYTFGSGTRLTVV.

This chain joins TRBV7-2 and TRBJ2-5; 8 nucleotides match TRBD2. Per germline, CDR1 SGHTA and CDR2 FQGNSA. V shed 1 base, J shed 0 bases, and the junction held 7 bases outside the gene matches. This CDR3 has 17 amino acids. The CDR3 is CASSLGRGSGDQETQYF. In DNA, the CDR3 is TGTGCCAGCAGCTTAGGCCGCGGTAGCGGGGACCAAGAGACCCAGTACTTC.

This clonotype was observed many times. The rearrangement joins TRBV20-1 to TRBJ1-3; D not certain. This CDR3 comprises 12 residues. CDR1 and CDR2 (germline): DFQATT, SNEGSKA (reference sequence). The germline V and J ends were trimmed by 3 bases and 6 bases, with 9 bases remaining between them. The chain's CDR3 is CSARGRANTIYF. The CDR3 DNA sequence: TGCAGTGCTAGGGGCAGAGCAAACACCATATATTTT.

As regards this clonotype: Relative to the germline gene, one junction end is altered; a read error may explain this. The genes are TRBV7-7 and TRBJ2-1, with TRBD1 identical over 7 bases. Per germline, CDR1 SSHAT and CDR2 FNYEAQ (reference sequence). The CDR3 extends over 15 amino acids. The CDR3 DNA follows: TGTGCTAGCAGCTTGCACCGGGACAGAAACAATGAGCAGTTCTTC. It yields the protein CASSLHRDRNNEQFF.

This chain joins TRBV7-8 and TRBJ1-1; 8 bases match TRBD1. The germline CDR1 and CDR2 sequences are SGHVS and FQNEAQ. The CDR3 runs 16 residues. With V trimmed by 0 bases and J by 1 base, 4 bases remained unmatched. For the CDR3, the DNA is TGTGCCAGCAGCTTAGCCACCGGGACAGGGAACACTGAAGCTTTCTTT. This codes for CASSLATGTGNTEAFF.

A note on this clonotype: A much bigger clone sits one base away, suggesting this may be a read error. This rearrangement joins TRBV20-1 to TRBJ2-1, with 7 bases fitting TRBD2. Germline CDR1 is DFQATT and CDR2 is SNEGSKA (reference sequence). CDR3 length: 14 residues. The CDR3 here is CGAPWGGNNNEQFF. CDR3 nucleotide sequence: TGCGGTGCTCCCTGGGGGGGGAACAACAATGAGCAGTTCTTC.

CDR3 residues: CASSFASGAGTQYF. In DNA form, the CDR3 reads TGTGCCAGCAGCTTCGCTAGCGGGGCGGGTACGCAGTATTTT. The rearrangement uses TRBV7-6 and TRBJ2-3, with 9 nucleotides matching TRBD2. The V and J ends lost 3 bases and 8 bases, in that order; junction bases with no gene match: 6. This CDR3 region has 14 residues. CDR1 and CDR2 from the germline V gene are SGHVS and FNYEAQ.

V is TRBV12-3 or TRBV12-4 and J is TRBJ1-1; unclear D gene. The CDR3 is made up of 13 amino acids. Trimming pared 5 bases from V and 1 base from J, leaving 8 bases between. The CDR3 nucleotides are TGTGCCAGCAGTCTGAACCAGAACACTGAAGCTTTCTTT. It specifies CASSLNQNTEAFF.

The J gene is TRBJ2-5, the V gene TRBV7-6; the match to TRBD1 covers 10 bases. The ends lost 4 bases at V and 4 bases at J; junction bases unmatched: 3. CDR3 size: 14 residues. Per the germline V gene, CDR1 is SGHVS and CDR2 is FNYEAQ. The CDR3: CASSSGQGLETQYF. The CDR3, as DNA: TGTGCCAGCAGCTCGGGACAGGGGTTAGAGACCCAGTACTTC.

The genes are TRBV7-9 and TRBJ2-7; 9 bases are shared with TRBD1. CDR1 is SEHNR and CDR2 is FQNEAQ in the germline V gene (reference sequence). The length of the CDR3 is 14 residues. J was trimmed by 5 bases and V by 3 bases; bases with no gene match: 5. CDR3 protein: CASSLGQGGHEQYF. The DNA for the CDR3 is TGTGCCAGCAGCTTGGGACAGGGCGGGCACGAGCAGTACTTC.

In this sample, this clonotype turned up once. The chain uses TRBV5-1 and TRBJ1-1; possibly TRBD1 for D (5 bases). Germline CDR1 reads SGHRS; CDR2 reads YFSETQ. With 0 bases removed from V and 5 bases from J, the gap between germline ends came to 14 bases. The CDR3 runs to 15 residues. CDR3 in DNA: TGCGCCAGCAGCTTGGATGGGACCGGGATAACTGAAGCTTTCTTT. It translates to CASSLDGTGITEAFF.

The chain links TRBV5-1 to TRBJ2-1; 10 bases align to TRBD1. V shed 1 base and J 8 bases; nucleotides not matched to a gene: 12. The CDR3 covers 17 residues. The germline gives CDR1 SGHRS, CDR2 YFSETQ. CDR3 bases: TGCGCCAGCAGCTTGCTGGCGCTGGGACAGGGGTTCCATGAGCAGTTCTTC. This translates into CASSLLALGQGFHEQFF.

This clonotype occurred many times. The chain recombines TRBV3-1 with TRBJ2-1; 10 bases map to TRBD2. The CDR3 totals 17 residues. The V gene end was trimmed by 0 bases and the J gene end by 3 bases; junction bases not matched to a gene: 5. The germline V gene encodes CDR1 LGHDT and CDR2 YNNKEL (reference sequence). DNA of the CDR3: TGTGCCAGCAGCCAAGAACCTCGACTAGCGGGCTACAATGAGCAGTTCTTC. Its protein is CASSQEPRLAGYNEQFF.

The J gene is TRBJ2-5, the V gene TRBV2; D is perhaps TRBD1 (6 bases). Matching the DNA end better, TRBJ2-1 makes the J call doubtful. The CDR3 length is 13 residues. The germline V gene encodes CDR1 SNHLY and CDR2 FYNNEI. CDR3 nucleotide sequence: TGTGCCAGCAGTTTCAGGGGTCGGAATGAGCAGTTCTTC. It encodes CASSFRGRNEQFF.

On this clonotype: A much larger clone differs by one base, so this may be a read error. The rearrangement joins TRBV7-8 to TRBJ2-7, with TRBD2 matching over 13 bases. Germline V lookup: CDR1 SGHVS, CDR2 FQNEAQ. CDR3 length: 16 amino acids. CDR3 DNA sequence: TGTGCCAGCTCACCATCTGGGACTAGCGGGACCTACGAGCAGCACTTC. It is translated as CASSPSGTSGTYEQHF.

V usage is TRBV6-1 and J usage is TRBJ1-5; D is ambiguous. Deletions cut 7 bases from V and 5 bases from J, with 9 bases between. The CDR3 loop spans 12 amino acids. Germline CDR1 reads MNHNS; CDR2 reads SASEGT. The CDR3 sequence: CASTRRYQPQHF. CDR3 nucleotide sequence: TGTGCCAGCACCCGGAGATATCAGCCCCAGCATTTT.

The chain carries TRBV7-9 and TRBJ2-2; 13 bases match TRBD2. CDR3 length: 18 residues. The germline CDR1 and CDR2 sequences are SEHNR and FQNEAQ (reference sequence). V was clipped by 2 bases and J by 5 bases; unmatched bases: 8. CDR3 amino acids: CASSLPRLAGGHTGELFF. The CDR3 DNA is TGTGCCAGCAGCTTACCCCGACTAGCGGGGGGTCATACCGGGGAGCTGTTTTTT.

V usage is TRBV25-1 and J usage is TRBJ2-6, with unresolved D. Trimming pared 3 bases from V and 0 bases from J, leaving 15 bases between. Germline-derived CDR1 and CDR2 are MGHDK and SYGVNS. This CDR3 has 18 amino acids. The CDR3 coding sequence is TGTGCCAGCAGTGACAGCAGTCAGATCAGCTCTGGGGCCAACGTCCTGACTTTC. Amino acid sequence: CASSDSSQISSGANVLTF.

The chain recombines TRBV7-2 with TRBJ2-7; no firm D call. The CDR3 loop spans 15 amino acids. Germline lookup yields CDR1 SGHTA and CDR2 FQGNSA. V lost 1 base and J lost 0, with 10 bases in between. The CDR3 spells CASSLEPHTSYEQYF. DNA of the CDR3: TGTGCCAGCAGCTTAGAACCGCATACCTCCTACGAGCAGTACTTC.

This clonotype was seen repeatedly, ten times or more. The CDR3 DNA reads TGCAGCGTCTCCGTGGCTCGAGACGCTTTCTTT. It yields the protein CSVSVARDAFF. The chain carries TRBV29-1 and TRBJ1-1, with D uncertain. V lost 6 bases to trimming and J lost 11 bases, with 16 bases between them. There are 11 residues in the CDR3. Germline assignment: CDR1 SQVTM and CDR2 ANQGSEA. Supplemented by reference TRBV29-1 and TRBJ1-1, the full variable domain reads SAVISQKPSRDICQRGTSLTIQCQVDSQVTMMFWYRQQPGQSLTLIATANQGSEATYESGFVIDKFPISRPNLTFSTLTVSNMSPEDSSIYLCSVSVARDAFFGQGTRLTVV.

This clonotype came up many times. CDR3 bases: TGTGCCAGCAGCCTAACTAGCGTCGAGCAGTACTTC. Translating gives CASSLTSVEQYF. The J gene is TRBJ2-7, the V gene TRBV7-9; 7 bases agree with TRBD2. J gave up 6 bases and V 5 bases, and 4 bases lay outside the gene matches. Per the germline V gene, CDR1 is SEHNR and CDR2 is FQNEAQ (reference sequence). The CDR3 loop spans 12 amino acids. The full variable domain, in which reference TRBV7-9 and TRBJ2-7 provide the parts outside the CDR3, is DTGVSQNPRHKITKRGQNVTFRCDPISEHNRLYWYRQTLGQGPEFLTYFQNEAQLEKSRLLSDRFSAERPKGSFSTLEIQRTEQGDSAMYLCASSLTSVEQYFGPGTRLTVT.

The chain carries TRBV19 and TRBJ2-5; D uncertain. V was trimmed by 5 bases and J by 4 bases, leaving 14 bases between them. The germline V gene has CDR1 LNHDA and CDR2 SQIVND (reference sequence). This CDR3 has 14 amino acids. CDR3 loop: CASSPSTYGETQYF. CDR3 DNA sequence: TGTGCCAGTAGTCCCTCTACGTACGGAGAGACCCAGTACTTC. Full variable domain (missing parts from reference TRBV19 and TRBJ2-5): DGGITQSPKYLFRKEGQNVTLSCEQNLNHDAMYWYRQDPGQGLRLIYYSQIVNDFQKGDIAEGYSVSREKKESFPLTVTSAQKNPTAFYLCASSPSTYGETQYFGPGTRLLVL.